The next 10 T cell receptor beta chains were all read from a single sample in a study of T cells in localized non-small cell lung cancer. Sequenced by immunoSEQ multiplex PCR; TCRdb stores in-frame clones only, minus some. This table holds tens of thousands of clones, about 87% found once. The source material was peripheral blood, sampled before any cancer treatment. These receptor sequences come from a man aged 40 to 69 with stage I squamous cell lung carcinoma.

The chain has TRBV6-1 and TRBJ2-3; D gene ambiguous. There are 11 residues in the CDR3. CDR1 is MNHNS, CDR2 SASEGT, per germline. V was cut by 5 bases and J by 5 bases, with 5 bases left in between. CDR3 protein: CASSPGDTQYF. In DNA form, the CDR3 reads TGTGCCAGCAGTCCGGGAGATACGCAGTATTTT.

This clone was found a few times. The chain combines TRBV7-9 with TRBJ2-1, with a possible D match to TRBD1 (6 bases). V was shortened by 4 bases and J by 3 bases, with 10 bases between the two germline ends. Looked up from germline, CDR1 is SEHNR and CDR2 is FQNEAQ (reference sequence). The CDR3 is 14 residues long. The CDR3 sequence: CASSSRGVYNEQFF. As DNA, the CDR3 is TGTGCCAGCAGCTCCAGGGGCGTCTACAATGAGCAGTTCTTC.

The chain uses TRBV14 and TRBJ1-4; a weak D match, TRBD1 (6 bases). CDR3 length: 13 residues. V was pared by 10 bases and J by 7 bases, with 16 bases between. Germline V gene data show CDR1 as SGHDN and CDR2 as FVKESK. CDR3 residues: CAIPTGRREKLFF. CDR3 nucleotides: TGTGCCATCCCGACAGGTCGGCGTGAAAAACTGTTTTTT.

CDR3 protein: CASSTRTGNTGELFF. The CDR3 nucleotides are TGCGCCAGCAGCACGAGGACAGGGAACACCGGGGAGCTGTTTTTT. V usage is TRBV5-1 and J usage is TRBJ2-2; 7 bases are shared with TRBD1. Trimming removed 4 bases from V and 1 base from J; junction bases left unmatched: 4. Germline CDR1 and CDR2: SGHRS and YFSETQ. This CDR3 is 15 amino acids long.

The table lists this clone with a count of one. The chain combines TRBV30 with TRBJ1-1; the D gene is possibly TRBD1 (5 bases). This CDR3 is 12 amino acids long. The V end was cut by 7 bases, the J end by 1 base, with 10 bases between. Germline V gene lookup returns CDR1 GTSNPN and CDR2 SVGIG (reference sequence). CDR3 residues: CALRGKNTEAFF. The CDR3 nucleotides are TGTGCCTTGAGGGGTAAGAACACTGAAGCTTTCTTT.

The rearrangement links TRBV6-6 to TRBJ1-6, with TRBD1 matching over 7 bases. V shed 11 bases and J 7 bases; nucleotides not matched to a gene: 8. Germline V gene lookup returns CDR1 MNHNY and CDR2 SVGAGI (reference sequence). The CDR3 sequence is 13 residues long. The CDR3 region is CAATTGRNSPLHF. CDR3 DNA sequence: TGTGCCGCTACGACAGGGAGGAATTCACCCCTCCACTTT.

Notes on this clone: At one of its ends the junction is not consistent with the germline gene, which may arise from a read error. Other DNA sequences in the sample encode the same CDR3. This chain links TRBV5-4 with TRBJ2-5, with D hard to call. The CDR3 contains 13 residues. Germline V gives CDR1 SGHNT, CDR2 YYREEE (reference sequence). The CDR3 DNA sequence: TGCGCCAGCAGCTTAAAGGGTTGGGAGACCCAGTACTTC. Translation gives CASSLKGWETQYF.

V gene TRBV5-1 combines with J gene TRBJ2-7; perhaps TRBD2 as D (6 bases). This CDR3 contains 15 residues. The V and J ends lost 4 bases and 6 bases respectively, with 20 bases between them. Germline lookup yields CDR1 SGHRS and CDR2 YFSETQ. CDR3 in amino acids: CASSLVAGKSAEQYF. The CDR3 DNA reads TGCGCCAGCAGCCTGGTTGCGGGGAAAAGTGCCGAGCAGTACTTC.

This CDR3 is CAWSVQSAEAFF. CDR3 DNA: TGTGCCTGGAGTGTCCAGTCCGCTGAAGCTTTCTTT. The chain uses TRBV30 and TRBJ1-1; D is ambiguous. This CDR3 contains 12 residues. Trimming pared 0 bases from V and 6 bases from J, leaving 8 bases between. In germline, CDR1 is GTSNPN, CDR2 SVGIG (reference sequence).

This chain connects TRBV13 to TRBJ2-1, with 9 bases fitting TRBD1. Trimming removed 5 bases from V and 8 bases from J; junction bases left unmatched: 4. The CDR3 runs to 13 residues. The V gene's germline CDR1 is PRHDT and CDR2 FYEKMQ (reference sequence). The CDR3 loop is CASSRDRAHEQFF. DNA for the CDR3: TGTGCCAGCAGCAGGGACAGGGCCCATGAGCAGTTCTTC.